A selection of T cell receptor beta chains follows, all from one sample in a study of blood T cell dynamics during melanoma immunotherapy. Generated by immunoSEQ multiplex PCR, the TCRdb table keeps only in-frame clones and is missing some. The sample consists of 16,000 or so clones, more than 75% of them appearing once. The sample here was blood, taken from a patient treated with checkpoint blockade. The receptor source for this set is a human donor with melanoma. The CDR3 runs from the conserved cysteine through the conserved F or W. The order of the fields is J gene, V gene, clone size, D gene, CDR3 protein, CDR3 DNA. The D gene is left open where the match is weak. Clone size is given for some rows only: seen once, a few or many times, or a class if the clone is expanded.

TRBJ2-5 TRBV19 . . CASSNQETQYF TGTGCCAGTAGTAACCAAGAGACCCAGTACTTC
TRBJ2-3 TRBV5-1 . TRBD1 CASSLGDRGEDTQYF TGCGCCAGCAGCTTGGGGGACAGGGGTGAAGATACGCAGTATTTT
TRBJ2-3 TRBV14 . . CASSQDGKRDTQYF TGTGCCAGCAGCCAAGATGGGAAAAGGGATACGCAGTATTTT
TRBJ1-5 TRBV19 . . CASSIPGRGSNQPQHF TGTGCCAGTAGTATTCCGGGGCGCGGGAGCAATCAGCCCCAGCATTTT
TRBJ2-7 TRBV5-1 . TRBD1 CASSLGTGRDEQYF TGCGCCAGCAGCTTGGGGACAGGGAGAGACGAGCAGTACTTC
TRBJ1-4 TRBV19 . TRBD1 CASSLQGYNEKLFF TGTGCCAGTAGTCTACAGGGGTATAATGAAAAACTGTTTTTT
TRBJ2-6 TRBV5-4 . . CASSLGGLSSGANVLTF TGTGCCAGCAGCTTGGGTGGACTAAGCTCTGGGGCCAACGTCCTGACTTTC
TRBJ2-2 TRBV5-4 . . CASSLLGGRKTGELFF TGTGCCAGCAGCTTGTTGGGGGGGCGAAAGACCGGGGAGCTGTTTTTT
TRBJ2-2 TRBV19 . TRBD1 CASSIASLGTGLELFF TGTGCCAGTAGTATAGCCTCGCTCGGGACAGGGCTGGAGCTGTTTTTT
TRBJ2-1 TRBV11-3 . . CASSSGTYRNEQFF TGTGCCAGCAGCTCCGGGACTTACCGAAATGAGCAGTTCTTC
TRBJ1-6 TRBV7-2 . . CASSQKASSYNSPLHF TGTGCCAGCAGCCAAAAGGCCAGCTCCTATAATTCACCCCTCCACTTT
TRBJ2-7 TRBV19 . . CASSEGQTYEQYF TGTGCCAGTAGTGAGGGACAAACCTACGAGCAGTACTTC
TRBJ2-7 TRBV11-2 . . CASSLRGRGGFEQYF TGTGCCAGCAGCTTAAGGGGCAGGGGTGGGTTTGAGCAGTACTTC
TRBJ1-2 TRBV28 . . CASAMVGGGLVYGYTF TGTGCCAGCGCTATGGTTGGGGGTGGGCTGGTCTATGGCTACACCTTC
TRBJ2-2 TRBV5-6 . . CASSLEVGELFF TGTGCCAGCAGCTTGGAGGTTGGGGAGCTGTTTTTT
TRBJ2-3 TRBV5-7 . . CASSACTGATTDTQYF TGTGCCAGCAGCGCCTGCACTGGGGCAACCACAGATACGCAGTATTTT
TRBJ1-2 TRBV27 . TRBD1 CASRESGGGGYTF TGTGCCAGCAGGGAATCAGGGGGTGGTGGCTACACCTTC
TRBJ2-6 TRBV27 . . CASSARAYAYSGANVLTF TGTGCCAGCAGTGCCAGGGCATACGCATACTCTGGGGCCAACGTCCTGACTTTC
TRBJ1-1 TRBV5-1 once . CASSLGPNTEAFF TGCGCCAGCAGCTTGGGTCCGAACACTGAAGCTTTCTTT
TRBJ2-3 TRBV11-3 . . CASSPRRGADTQYF TGTGCCAGCAGCCCTAGAAGGGGAGCGGATACGCAGTATTTT
TRBJ2-7 TRBV11-2 . . CASSFGPGEQYF TGTGCCAGCAGCTTCGGTCCGGGCGAGCAGTACTTC
TRBJ2-3 TRBV11-2 . . CASSLGVDTQYF TGTGCCAGCAGCTTAGGTGTAGATACGCAGTATTTT
TRBJ1-2 TRBV5-1 hyperexpanded . CASSWTAETYGYTF TGCGCCAGCAGCTGGACCGCAGAAACCTATGGCTACACCTTC
TRBJ1-3 TRBV27 . . CATPRMNTIYF TGTGCCACACCCCGGATGAACACCATATATTTT
TRBJ2-3 TRBV28 . TRBD2 CASSSLAGTDTQYF TGTGCCAGCAGTTCCCTAGCGGGGACAGATACGCAGTATTTT
TRBJ2-2 TRBV5-1 . TRBD1 CASSSDRGNTGELFF TGCGCCAGCAGCTCAGACAGGGGGAACACCGGGGAGCTGTTTTTT
TRBJ1-4 TRBV6-1 . . CASSIRTNEKLFF TGTGCCAGCAGTATACGCACTAATGAAAAACTGTTTTTT
TRBJ2-1 TRBV7-3 . . CASSLYSAPDNEQFF TGTGCCAGCAGCTTATACTCAGCGCCTGACAATGAGCAGTTCTTC
TRBJ1-4 TRBV6-5 once . CASSGGAANEKLFF TGTGCCAGCAGTGGTGGAGCAGCTAATGAAAAACTGTTTTTT
TRBJ1-1 TRBV6-1 . . CASSDFRAGTEAFF TGTGCCAGCAGTGATTTTAGGGCTGGGACTGAAGCTTTCTTT
TRBJ2-4 TRBV30 . . CAWSVGQRDIQYF TGTGCCTGGAGTGTTGGGCAGCGGGACATTCAGTACTTC
TRBJ2-2 TRBV7-8 . TRBD2 CASSKRRTSGDTGELFF TGTGCCAGCAGCAAGCGAAGGACTAGCGGGGACACCGGGGAGCTGTTTTTT
TRBJ1-2 TRBV7-9 . . CASSLSGQQLGYTF TGTGCCAGCAGCTTATCGGGCCAACAGTTAGGCTACACCTTC
TRBJ1-4 TRBV12-5 once . CASGLSRLTNEKLFF TGTGCTAGTGGTTTGTCCCGACTAACTAATGAAAAACTGTTTTTT
TRBJ1-6 TRBV14 . . CASSIGKSSPLHF TGTGCCAGCAGCATAGGCAAAAGCTCACCCCTCCACTTT
TRBJ2-7 TRBV7-7 . . CASSLTQGHEQYF TGTGCCAGCAGCTTAACCCAGGGTCACGAGCAGTACTTC
TRBJ2-5 TRBV30 medium-sized . CAWSVTRGYQETQYF TGTGCCTGGAGTGTAACAAGGGGGTACCAAGAGACCCAGTACTTC
TRBJ2-2 TRBV5-8 . TRBD1 CASSSGQTNTGELFF TGTGCCAGCAGCTCGGGACAGACGAACACCGGGGAGCTGTTTTTT
TRBJ2-5 TRBV19 . TRBD2 CASSILRTSGALQETQYF TGTGCCAGTAGTATATTGCGGACTAGCGGGGCACTTCAAGAGACCCAGTACTTC
TRBJ2-7 TRBV5-4 . . CASSLVVGVSYEQYF TGTGCCAGCAGCTTGGTAGTTGGTGTTTCCTACGAGCAGTACTTC
TRBJ2-7 TRBV5-4 once . CASSSQAGGYYEQYF TGTGCCAGCAGCTCCCAGGCCGGGGGATACTACGAGCAGTACTTC
TRBJ2-5 TRBV30 . . CAWSVLGGGETQYF TGTGCCTGGAGTGTACTGGGCGGCGGCGAGACCCAGTACTTC
TRBJ1-6 TRBV7-9 few TRBD1 CASSRGQNSPLHF TGTGCCAGCAGCCGGGGACAGAATTCACCCCTCCACTTT
TRBJ2-5 TRBV10-3 . . CAISESGGQETQYF TGTGCCATCAGTGAGTCAGGGGGGCAAGAGACCCAGTACTTC
TRBJ2-7 TRBV5-5 . . CASSPRTVSYEQYF TGTGCCAGCAGCCCCCGGACGGTCTCCTACGAGCAGTACTTC
TRBJ1-3 TRBV2 . . CASSVGIGNTIYF TGTGCCAGCAGTGTTGGGATAGGAAACACCATATATTTT
TRBJ2-7 TRBV10-1 . . CASSESGSYEQYF TGCGCCAGCAGTGAGTCAGGGAGCTACGAGCAGTACTTC